The 4 T cell receptor beta chains reported below all come from one sample, sequenced in a study of PD-1 blockade in mismatch repair-deficient tumors. Data came from immunoSEQ multiplex PCR; TCRdb stores just in-frame clones and leaves some out. The sample yields some 120,000 clones, about nine tenths seen once. Sequencing was performed on peripheral blood, taken just over 70 weeks after starting pembrolizumab. The receptors here all came from an adult with mismatch repair-deficient cancer.

The CDR3 DNA reads as TGTGCCTGGAGTGGCCGGGGTCCCTACGAGCAGTACTTC. It translates to CAWSGRGPYEQYF. The rearrangement links TRBV30 to TRBJ2-7, with D perhaps matching TRBD2 (5 bases). Trimming removed 1 base at V and 2 bases at J, with 9 bases between. The CDR3 spans 13 residues. The V gene's germline CDR1 is GTSNPN and CDR2 SVGIG (reference sequence).

The chain carries TRBV7-9 and TRBJ2-7; D is perhaps TRBD2 (7 bases). The V end lost 7 bases, the J end lost 0 bases, and 16 bases lay between the germline ends. This CDR3 has 15 residues. Germline V gives CDR1 SEHNR, CDR2 FQNEAQ (reference sequence). The CDR3 loop reads CASIPGGGLSYEQYF. The CDR3 nucleotides read TGTGCCAGCATCCCTGGGGGGGGGCTCTCCTACGAGCAGTACTTC.

The rearrangement links TRBV19 to TRBJ2-7; maybe TRBD1 (6 bases). The CDR3 length is 17 residues. Per the germline V gene, CDR1 is LNHDA and CDR2 is SQIVND (reference sequence). Trimming shortened V by 3 bases and J by 0 bases, and 18 bases separated the two germline ends. The CDR3 protein is CASSIKIFVGASYEQYF. DNA of the CDR3: TGTGCCAGTAGTATCAAAATATTCGTGGGGGCCTCCTACGAGCAGTACTTC.

The rearrangement uses TRBV5-1 and TRBJ2-3, with TRBD1 identical over 7 bases. This CDR3 is 15 amino acids long. Germline V CDR1 and CDR2: SGHRS, YFSETQ. After removal of 4 bases from V and 0 bases from J, the junction contained 5 bases not matched to a gene. In DNA, the CDR3 is TGCGCCAGCAGCACGGGACAGACTAGCACAGATACGCAGTATTTT. Its translation: CASSTGQTSTDTQYF.